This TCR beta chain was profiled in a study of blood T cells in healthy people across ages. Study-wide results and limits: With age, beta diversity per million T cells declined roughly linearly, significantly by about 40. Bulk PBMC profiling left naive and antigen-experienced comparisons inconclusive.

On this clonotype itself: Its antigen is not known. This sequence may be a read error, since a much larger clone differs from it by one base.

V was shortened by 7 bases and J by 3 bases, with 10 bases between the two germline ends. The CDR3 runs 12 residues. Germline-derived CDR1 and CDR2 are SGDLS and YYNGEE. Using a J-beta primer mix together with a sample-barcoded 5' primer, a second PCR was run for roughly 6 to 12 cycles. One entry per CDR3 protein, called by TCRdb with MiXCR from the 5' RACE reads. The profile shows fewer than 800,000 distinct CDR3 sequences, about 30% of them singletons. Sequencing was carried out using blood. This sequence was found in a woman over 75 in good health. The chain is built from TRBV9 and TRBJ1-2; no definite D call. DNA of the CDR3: TGTGCCAGCGGCGCAAACGACTATGGCTACACCTTC. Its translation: CASGANDYGYTF.